These 3 T cell receptor beta chains share one sample of origin, sequenced in a study of OX40 agonist ivuxolimab in advanced cancers. Clones were read by immunoSEQ multiplex PCR, and TCRdb kept only the in-frame ones, dropping some. The sample contains about 53,000 clones, roughly nine tenths of which appear only once. Sequenced material: CD4+ or CD8+ T cells sorted from blood, taken in a trial of the OX40 agonist ivuxolimab. All receptors come from an adult with an advanced solid tumor such as melanoma, head and neck, liver or kidney cancer.

CDR3 sequence (DNA): TGTGCCAGCAGCGTAGCGGCGGGGACTAGCGGGGTTCAGACAGATACGCAGTATTTT. Its translation: CASSVAAGTSGVQTDTQYF. V is TRBV9 and J is TRBJ2-3; 13 nucleotides align to TRBD2. This CDR3 has 19 amino acids. Trimming took 0 bases from V and 3 from J; bases not matched to a gene: 10. Germline V lookup: CDR1 SGDLS, CDR2 YYNGEE.

V is TRBV18 and J is TRBJ2-3; 12 bases align to TRBD2. Germline CDR1 reads KGHSH; CDR2 reads LQKENI. The CDR3 extends over 18 amino acids. V was clipped by 3 bases and J by 0 bases; unmatched bases: 7. This CDR3 reads CASSPPTSGGPSTDTQYF. Here the CDR3 DNA reads TGTGCCAGCTCACCCCCGACTAGCGGGGGCCCTAGCACAGATACGCAGTATTTT.

V usage is TRBV7-3 and J usage is TRBJ2-5; no clear D. Germline V CDR1 and CDR2: SGHTA, FQGTGA. This CDR3 contains 12 residues. Trimming shortened V by 5 bases and J by 7 bases, and 11 bases separated the two germline ends. The CDR3 here is CASSPGDGTQYF. The CDR3 coding sequence is TGTGCCAGCAGCCCCGGAGACGGGACCCAGTACTTC.